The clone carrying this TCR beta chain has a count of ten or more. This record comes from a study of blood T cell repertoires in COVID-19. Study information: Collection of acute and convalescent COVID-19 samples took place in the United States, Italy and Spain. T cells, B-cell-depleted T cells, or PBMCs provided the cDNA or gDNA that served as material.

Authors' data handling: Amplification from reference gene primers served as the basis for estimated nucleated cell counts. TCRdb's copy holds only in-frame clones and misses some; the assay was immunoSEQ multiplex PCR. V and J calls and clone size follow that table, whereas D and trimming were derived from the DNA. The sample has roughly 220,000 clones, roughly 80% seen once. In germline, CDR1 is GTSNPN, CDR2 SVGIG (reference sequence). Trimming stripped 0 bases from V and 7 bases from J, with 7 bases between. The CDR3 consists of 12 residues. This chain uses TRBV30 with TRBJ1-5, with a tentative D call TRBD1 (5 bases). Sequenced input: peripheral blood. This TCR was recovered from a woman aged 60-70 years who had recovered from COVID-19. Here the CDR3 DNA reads TGTGCCTGGAGTGTACGGGGGCAGCCCCAGCATTTT. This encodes CAWSVRGQPQHF. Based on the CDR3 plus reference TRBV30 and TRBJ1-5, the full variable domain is SQTIHQWPATLVQPVGSPLSLECTVEGTSNPNLYWYRQAAGRGLQLLFYSVGIGQISSEVPQNLSASRPQDRQFILSSKKLLLSDSGFYLCAWSVRGQPQHFGDGTRLSIL.